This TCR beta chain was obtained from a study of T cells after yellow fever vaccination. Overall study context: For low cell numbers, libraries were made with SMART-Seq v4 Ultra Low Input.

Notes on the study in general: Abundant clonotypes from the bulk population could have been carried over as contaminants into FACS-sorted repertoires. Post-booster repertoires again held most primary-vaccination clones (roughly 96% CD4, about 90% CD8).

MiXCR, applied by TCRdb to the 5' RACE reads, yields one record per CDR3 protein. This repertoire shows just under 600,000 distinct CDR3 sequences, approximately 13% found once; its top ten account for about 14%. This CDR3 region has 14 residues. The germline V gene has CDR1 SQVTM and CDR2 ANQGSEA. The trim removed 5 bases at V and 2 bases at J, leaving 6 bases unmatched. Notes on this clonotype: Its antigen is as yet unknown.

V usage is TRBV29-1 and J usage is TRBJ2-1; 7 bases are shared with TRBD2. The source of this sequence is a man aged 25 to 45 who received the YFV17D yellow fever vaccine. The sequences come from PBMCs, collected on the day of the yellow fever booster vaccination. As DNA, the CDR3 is TGCAGCGTTCATAGCGGGTCCGCCTACAATGAGCAGTTCTTC. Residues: CSVHSGSAYNEQFF.